The clone carrying this TCR beta chain was picked up a small number of times. Its antigen is unknown. This sample was included in a study of blood T cells in healthy people across ages. Combining a sample-barcoded 5' primer with a J-beta primer mix, a second PCR ran for roughly 6 to 12 cycles. Every cDNA was tagged by a template-switch adaptor with 12 random nucleotides. The study obtained at least 2.5 million CDR3-containing paired-end reads from every sample. TCRdb independently ran MiXCR on the 5' RACE reads; one entry per CDR3 protein. The repertoire holds approximately 1,700,000 distinct CDR3 sequences, with about two fifths as singletons. Notes on the study in general: Age brought a roughly linear fall in TCR beta diversity measured per million T cells.

Germline V CDR1 and CDR2: SQVTM, ANQGSEA. This CDR3 has 14 residues. The V end was cut by 7 bases, the J end by 6 bases, with 18 bases between. The specimen sequenced was blood. The clonotype originates from a human donor in good health. V usage is TRBV29-1 and J usage is TRBJ1-4, with unresolved D. CDR3 residues: CSAELGDNYEKLFF. The CDR3, as DNA: TGCAGCGCTGAGTTAGGAGATAATTATGAAAAACTGTTTTTT. Variable domain in full (rest from reference TRBV29-1 and TRBJ1-4): SAVISQKPSRDICQRGTSLTIQCQVDSQVTMMFWYRQQPGQSLTLIATANQGSEATYESGFVIDKFPISRPNLTFSTLTVSNMSPEDSSIYLCSAELGDNYEKLFFGSGTQLSVL.